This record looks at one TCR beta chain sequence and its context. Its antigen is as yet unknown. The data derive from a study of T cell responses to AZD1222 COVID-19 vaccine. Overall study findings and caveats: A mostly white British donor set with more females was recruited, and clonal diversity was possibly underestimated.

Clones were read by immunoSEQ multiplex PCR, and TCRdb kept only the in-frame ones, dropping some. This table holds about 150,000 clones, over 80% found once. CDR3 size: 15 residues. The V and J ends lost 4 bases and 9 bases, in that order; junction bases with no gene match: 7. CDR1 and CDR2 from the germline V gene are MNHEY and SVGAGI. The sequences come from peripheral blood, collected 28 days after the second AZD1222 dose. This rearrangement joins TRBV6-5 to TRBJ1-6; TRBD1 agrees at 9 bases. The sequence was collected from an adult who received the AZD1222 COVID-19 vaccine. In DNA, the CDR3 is TGTGCCAGCAGTTCCGGGGACAGGGTCAGTTCACCCCTCCACTTT. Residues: CASSSGDRVSSPLHF.